Below are 21 T cell receptor beta chains sequenced from a single sample in a study. Via MiXCR, TCRdb re-called the 5' RACE reads, giving one row per CDR3 protein. Of approximately 42,000 distinct CDR3 sequences in the sample, less than 35% were seen once. Sequenced input: memory CD4+ T cells sorted from a lymph node. The subset denotes: memory CD4+ T cells, CD4+CD45RO+CD25-. These receptors were obtained from a female donor with breast cancer.

The chain employs TRBV4-2 and TRBJ2-1; a possible D gene is TRBD2 (6 bases). Germline CDR1 reads LGHNA; CDR2 reads YNFKEQ. This CDR3 has 16 residues. Trimming left V 2 bases short and J 9 bases short, with 20 bases between. CDR3 sequence: CASSQRGTGDSIEQFF. The CDR3 DNA reads as TGTGCCAGCAGCCAAAGGGGAACGGGAGATAGTATTGAGCAGTTCTTC.

Details on this clonotype: Compared with germline, one end of the junction differs, possibly owing to a read error. The chain recombines TRBV5-1 with TRBJ1-4; no firm D call. CDR1 is SGHRS, CDR2 YFSETQ, per germline. The CDR3 is 14 residues long. Written as DNA, the CDR3 is TGCGCCAGCAGGTCGTTGCCAACGAATGAAAAACTGTTTTTT. Protein sequence: CASRSLPTNEKLFF.

Many counts were recorded for this clonotype. The chain joins TRBV12-3 or TRBV12-4 to TRBJ2-1; D tentatively reads TRBD1 or TRBD2 (6 bases each). This CDR3 is 17 amino acids long. Trimming shortened V by 5 bases and J by 6 bases, and 23 bases separated the two germline ends. CDR3 bases: TGTGCCAGCAGTCCCCCCCGGGGACACCAAGCGGGCAATGAGCAGTTCTTC. Amino acids: CASSPPRGHQAGNEQFF.

This clonotype has just one count. CDR3 protein: CAINPGQVLSTDTQYF. CDR3 DNA: TGTGCCATCAATCCCGGACAGGTCCTTAGCACAGATACGCAGTATTTT. The gene calls are TRBV10-3 and TRBJ2-3; 7 bases line up with TRBD1. This CDR3 spans 16 amino acids. Looked up from germline, CDR1 is ENHRY and CDR2 is SYGVKD. The V gene end was trimmed by 7 bases and the J gene end by 0 bases; junction bases not matched to a gene: 10.

This clonotype was seen only a few times. The chain links TRBV3-1 to TRBJ2-1; 11 nucleotides line up with TRBD2. Per the germline V gene, CDR1 is LGHDT and CDR2 is YNNKEL (reference sequence). The CDR3 loop spans 15 amino acids. Losses at the gene ends were 0 bases for V and 5 bases for J; bases not matched to a gene: 0. The CDR3 sequence: CASSQELAGDNEQFF. CDR3 DNA sequence: TGTGCCAGCAGCCAAGAACTAGCGGGAGACAATGAGCAGTTCTTC.

The chain links TRBV30 to TRBJ2-7, with D perhaps TRBD1 (6 bases). Trimming stripped 2 bases from V and 5 bases from J, with 10 bases between. The CDR3 length is 12 residues. Germline V gene data show CDR1 as GTSNPN and CDR2 as SVGIG (reference sequence). This chain's CDR3 is CAWSRTVDEQYF. Here the CDR3 DNA reads TGTGCCTGGAGTCGGACAGTTGACGAGCAGTACTTC.

The CDR3 sequence is CSVEDEGTGNYGYTF. DNA for the CDR3: TGCAGCGTTGAAGATGAAGGGACAGGGAACTATGGCTACACCTTC. This chain links TRBV29-1 with TRBJ1-2; 9 bases agree with TRBD1. This CDR3 contains 15 residues. J gave up 2 bases and V 0 bases, and 4 bases lay outside the gene matches. Germline CDR1 reads SQVTM; CDR2 reads ANQGSEA.

This clonotype came up many times. The rearrangement links TRBV27 to TRBJ2-3; 9 nucleotides line up with TRBD1. This CDR3 spans 16 amino acids. Germline V gene sequence: CDR1 MNHEY, CDR2 SMNVEV (reference sequence). V shed 7 bases and J 1 base; nucleotides not matched to a gene: 9. The DNA of the CDR3 is TGTGCCAGCACCTATTACTGGACAGGGGGCACAGATACGCAGTATTTT. Amino acids: CASTYYWTGGTDTQYF.

This chain joins TRBV5-5 and TRBJ2-1, with D perhaps TRBD1 or TRBD2 (5 bases each). The germline V and J ends were trimmed by 8 bases and 3 bases, with 21 bases remaining between them. The germline gives CDR1 SGHKS, CDR2 YYEKEE (reference sequence). The CDR3 consists of 16 residues. The CDR3 DNA reads TGTGCCAGTGGGCTAGCTGGGACGGTGAGCTACAATGAGCAGTTCTTC. Protein: CASGLAGTVSYNEQFF.

This clonotype was found a few times. The gene calls are TRBV7-9 and TRBJ1-1; D unresolved. Trimming left V 7 bases short and J 8 bases short, with 11 bases between. The germline CDR1 and CDR2 sequences are SEHNR and FQNEAQ (reference sequence). The CDR3 runs to 11 residues. The chain's CDR3 is CASTLGGEAFF. CDR3 coding DNA: TGTGCCAGCACCCTAGGAGGAGAAGCTTTCTTT.

The rearrangement links TRBV6-2 or TRBV6-3 to TRBJ2-1; TRBD1 matches 7 bases. V shed 2 bases, J shed 2 bases, and the junction held 6 bases outside the gene matches. Germline V gives CDR1 MNHEY, CDR2 SVGEGT. The CDR3 has 16 residues. The CDR3, as DNA: TGTGCCAGCAGTTACGCCGGGACAGTGGCCTACAATGAGCAGTTCTTC. Protein sequence: CASSYAGTVAYNEQFF.

CDR3 residues: CASSQGEAYEQYF. CDR3 bases: TGTGCCAGCAGCCAAGGGGAAGCCTACGAGCAGTACTTC. The V gene is TRBV3-1, the J gene TRBJ2-7, with D hard to call. The V and J ends lost 1 base and 2 bases respectively, with 6 bases between them. CDR3 length equals 13 residues. The germline gives CDR1 LGHDT, CDR2 YNNKEL (reference sequence).

The chain carries TRBV20-1 and TRBJ2-1, with 12 positions matching TRBD2. J gave up 9 bases and V 6 bases, and 9 bases lay outside the gene matches. CDR3 length equals 14 residues. Germline V gives CDR1 DFQATT, CDR2 SNEGSKA (reference sequence). The chain's CDR3 is CSAAGLAGIGEQFF. In DNA, the CDR3 is TGCAGTGCCGCTGGACTAGCGGGGATAGGTGAGCAGTTCTTC.

CDR3 coding DNA: TGCGCCAGCAGCCAAGAGGTGGGAGATAACTCCTACGAGCAGTACTTC. This codes for CASSQEVGDNSYEQYF. This chain connects TRBV4-1 to TRBJ2-7; D possibly corresponds to TRBD2 (5 bases). This CDR3 contains 16 residues. The V gene lost 0 bases and the J gene lost 0 bases, with 12 bases spanning the gap. Germline V lookup: CDR1 MGHRA, CDR2 YSYEKL.

This clonotype was picked up a small number of times. The J gene is TRBJ2-5, the V gene TRBV11-2, with TRBD2 identical over 12 bases. V lost 5 bases and J lost 3; bases outside the gene matches: 4. Germline lookup yields CDR1 SGHAT and CDR2 FQNNGV. This CDR3 has 15 amino acids. CDR3 sequence: CASSHRTSGEETQYF. The CDR3 DNA follows: TGTGCCAGCAGCCACCGGACTAGCGGGGAAGAGACCCAGTACTTC.

This clonotype was recorded a few times. The chain links TRBV10-3 to TRBJ2-1; TRBD2 aligns across 9 bases. The trim removed 0 bases at V and 0 bases at J, leaving 9 bases unmatched. The CDR3 runs 19 residues. Germline V lookup: CDR1 ENHRY, CDR2 SYGVKD. CDR3 sequence: CAISESSTSGSNSYNEQFF. CDR3 in DNA: TGTGCCATCAGTGAGTCGTCCACTAGCGGGTCCAACTCCTACAATGAGCAGTTCTTC.

This clonotype was seen at least ten times. The chain employs TRBV7-6 and TRBJ2-5; D is undetermined. Germline CDR1 reads SGHVS; CDR2 reads FNYEAQ. The CDR3 is 13 amino acids. The germline V and J ends were trimmed by 2 bases and 5 bases, with 9 bases remaining between them. DNA of the CDR3: TGTGCCAGCAGCTTATTCGACTGGGAGACCCAGTACTTC. This gives the protein CASSLFDWETQYF.

The chain joins TRBV4-1 to TRBJ1-6; no clear D gene. The germline V and J ends were trimmed by 4 bases and 0 bases, with 10 bases remaining between them. Per germline, CDR1 MGHRA and CDR2 YSYEKL. This CDR3 region has 16 residues. The CDR3 spells CASSPSRTSYNSPLHF. The CDR3 nucleotides are TGCGCCAGCAGCCCCTCAAGGACCTCCTATAATTCACCCCTCCACTTT.

A note on this clonotype: Compared with germline, one end of the junction differs, possibly owing to a read error. The V and J genes are TRBV4-1 and TRBJ2-1, with D perhaps TRBD1 (5 bases). The germline gives CDR1 MGHRA, CDR2 YSYEKL. This CDR3 contains 13 residues. The CDR3 loop reads CASSRSQDNEQLF. DNA for the CDR3: TGCGCCAGCAGCCGATCGCAGGACAATGAGCAGCTCTTC.

The CDR3 DNA sequence: TGTGCCAGCAGCCACTTACAGGGTGCTACCTACAATGAGCAGTTCTTC. It encodes CASSHLQGATYNEQFF. V gene TRBV4-2 combines with J gene TRBJ2-1; tentative D call: TRBD1 (6 bases). Germline V lookup: CDR1 LGHNA, CDR2 YNFKEQ. CDR3 length: 16 amino acids. V was trimmed by 3 bases and J by 2 bases, leaving 14 bases between them.

This clonotype was seen more than once but under ten times. No conserved phenylalanine or tryptophan is present at the end of the CDR3, so a read error is the likely explanation. The chain joins TRBV4-1 to TRBJ1-3, with D unresolved. Germline V CDR1 and CDR2: MGHRA, YSYEKL. CDR3 length equals 17 residues. V gave up 4 bases and J gave up 1 base, with 17 bases separating them. The CDR3 DNA reads as TGCGCCAGCAGCCCAATTGAGAAATCAAGATCTGGAAACACCATATATTCT. Translated, it gives CASSPIEKSRSGNTIYS.